One sample yielded the 11 T cell receptor beta chains listed below, sequenced in a study of blood T cell repertoires in COVID-19. Measured with immunoSEQ multiplex PCR; TCRdb has only the in-frame clones, and not every one. This repertoire shows roughly 150,000 clones, around 86% found once; its top ten account for approximately 6.2%. Sequenced: peripheral blood. The origin of the receptors is a man at least 80 years old with acute or convalescent COVID-19.

CDR3 nucleotide sequence: TGTGCCAGTAAGGGCAGGGTGGATCAAGAGACCCAGTACTTC. Amino acids: CASKGRVDQETQYF. The chain links TRBV19 to TRBJ2-5, with D possibly being TRBD1 (5 bases). CDR3 length: 14 amino acids. Germline V lookup: CDR1 LNHDA, CDR2 SQIVND (reference sequence). The V and J ends lost 7 bases and 2 bases respectively, with 14 bases between them.

The chain combines TRBV13 with TRBJ2-1; TRBD2 might be the D (5 bases). CDR1 and CDR2 (germline): PRHDT, FYEKMQ (reference sequence). The CDR3 spans 15 residues. V lost 3 bases and J lost 0, with 9 bases in between. The CDR3, as DNA: TGTGCCAGCAGCTTTGGCGGAGGCTCCTACAATGAGCAGTTCTTC. Residues: CASSFGGGSYNEQFF.

V and J are TRBV2 and TRBJ2-7; TRBD1 matches 8 bases. The CDR3 totals 15 residues. Trimming removed 6 bases from V and 2 bases from J; junction bases left unmatched: 9. Germline-derived CDR1 and CDR2 are SNHLY and FYNNEI. The CDR3 loop is CASSSRTGITYEQYF. CDR3 DNA: TGTGCCAGCAGCTCACGGACAGGGATAACCTACGAGCAGTACTTC.

This chain connects TRBV5-1 to TRBJ2-3; TRBD2 might be the D (6 bases). V was shortened by 3 bases and J by 2 bases, with 13 bases between the two germline ends. The CDR3 sequence is 15 residues long. Germline V lookup: CDR1 SGHRS, CDR2 YFSETQ. CDR3 in DNA: TGCGCCAGCAGCTGGGGGGTTTTGGACACAGATACGCAGTATTTT. It yields the protein CASSWGVLDTDTQYF. The full variable domain, completed using reference TRBV5-1 and TRBJ2-3, is KAGVTQTPRYLIKTRGQQVTLSCSPISGHRSVSWYQQTPGQGLQFLFEYFSETQRNKGNFPGRFSGRQFSNSRSEMNVSTLELGDSALYLCASSWGVLDTDTQYFGPGTRLTVL.

V gene TRBV7-2 combines with J gene TRBJ2-4; 9 nucleotides match TRBD1. Germline V gene lookup returns CDR1 SGHTA and CDR2 FQGNSA. Losses at the gene ends were 5 bases for V and 3 bases for J; bases not matched to a gene: 2. The CDR3 contains 14 residues. CDR3 in amino acids: CASSTTGGKNIQYF. CDR3 coding DNA: TGTGCCAGCAGCACGACAGGGGGCAAAAACATTCAGTACTTC.

The chain joins TRBV4-2 to TRBJ2-1; 12 nucleotides match TRBD2. Germline V CDR1 and CDR2: LGHNA, YNFKEQ. V trimming: 6 bases; J trimming: 4 bases; junction bases outside the gene matches: 4. This CDR3 has 15 residues. The CDR3 DNA reads as TGTGCCAGCAGTCGGACTAGCGGGATATACAATGAGCAGTTCTTC. This translates into CASSRTSGIYNEQFF.

On this clone: Because the CDR3's place on the DNA is in doubt, the DNA is left out and the CDR3 is given as listed by TCRdb. This rearrangement joins TRBV21-1 to TRBJ1-3; the D call in the table, TRBD1, was not verified against the DNA. TRBV21-1 is described as a pseudogene. The CDR3 sequence runs 16 residues, both termini included. CDR3 residues: CASSKWARGTGNTIYF.

The CDR3 DNA reads as TGTGCCAGCAGCCGTAGCGGGGGCACAGATACGCAGTATTTT. It specifies CASSRSGGTDTQYF. The rearrangement joins TRBV7-9 to TRBJ2-3; 8 bases fit TRBD2. The CDR3 is 14 amino acids. Germline assignment: CDR1 SEHNR and CDR2 FQNEAQ (reference sequence). J was trimmed by 1 base and V by 5 bases; bases with no gene match: 2.

The chain joins TRBV7-9 to TRBJ2-5; tentative D call: TRBD2 (5 bases). CDR1 is SEHNR, CDR2 FQNEAQ, per germline (reference sequence). Between the trimmed V and J ends, which lost 5 bases and 5 bases, there was a span of 15 bases. The CDR3 is 14 residues long. The CDR3 reads CASSPSGERETQYF. The CDR3 nucleotides are TGTGCCAGCAGCCCATCTGGGGAGCGGGAGACCCAGTACTTC.

The V call is TRBV7-2, the J call TRBJ2-3; 7 positions match TRBD1. CDR3 size: 13 residues. The V and J ends lost 6 bases and 3 bases, in that order; junction bases with no gene match: 3. Germline V gene lookup returns CDR1 SGHTA and CDR2 FQGNSA. The CDR3 bases are TGTGCCAGCAGGAAACAGGGGACAGATACGCAGTATTTT. Translation: CASRKQGTDTQYF.

The genes are TRBV28 and TRBJ1-3; tentatively, D is TRBD1 (6 bases). Germline V lookup: CDR1 MDHEN, CDR2 SYDVKM. Trimming took 7 bases from V and 1 from J, leaving 11 bases between them. CDR3 length: 14 residues. CDR3 sequence reads: CASTQTGSGNTIYF. The CDR3 DNA reads TGTGCCAGCACCCAGACAGGATCTGGAAACACCATATATTTT.